This is a list of T cell receptor beta chains from one sample in a study of T cells in Graves' hyperthyroidism and ophthalmopathy. From the multiplex PCR reads, TCRdb called clonotypes with MiXCR, one entry per CDR3 protein. Among about 55,000 distinct CDR3 sequences listed, approximately 50% were seen once. Sequencing was performed on blood. Every receptor here comes from a woman aged 60-70 years with Graves' ophthalmopathy. The CDR3 runs from the conserved cysteine through the conserved F or W. Each record gives: D gene, V gene, J gene, clone size, CDR3 length, CDR3 DNA, CDR3 protein. The D gene is left open where the match is weak. Clone size appears in some rows only: once, few, many, or a class for an expanded clone.

NA	TRBV20-1	TRBJ1-6	NA	15	TGCAGTGCTCCGGCAGGGACTGCCTATAATTCACCCCTCCACTTT	CSAPAGTAYNSPLHF
NA	TRBV20-1	TRBJ2-1	NA	11	TGCAGTGCTGGATATATTCGGGAGCAGTTCTTC	CSAGYIREQFF
NA	TRBV6-2/TRBV6-3	TRBJ2-1	many	13	TGTGCCAGCAGTCCTGGGGGTTACAATGAGCAGTTCTTC	CASSPGGYNEQFF
TRBD2	TRBV15	TRBJ2-3	NA	17	TGTGCCACCAGCAGTGGTGCGGGCGGGGGTTTCGCAGATACGCAGTATTTT	CATSSGAGGGFADTQYF
NA	TRBV19	TRBJ2-1	NA	15	TGTGCCAGTATCACGGGGAACGTGTACTACAAAGAGCAGATCTTC	CASITGNVYYKEQIF
TRBD2	TRBV3-1	TRBJ2-3	many	15	TGTGCCAGCAGCCAAGCGACTAGCGGCACAGATACGCAGTATTTT	CASSQATSGTDTQYF
NA	TRBV7-9	TRBJ2-7	NA	13	TGTGCCAGCAGCCCATCTAGCACCGGGGAGCTGTACTTC	CASSPSSTGELYF
TRBD1	TRBV30	TRBJ1-2	many	14	TGTGCCTGGAAGGGACAGGGGGCGGGTTATGGCTACACCTTC	CAWKGQGAGYGYTF
NA	TRBV6-2/TRBV6-3	TRBJ1-5	many	15	TGTGCCAGCAGACACCGGGCCTACCACAATCAGCCCCAGCATTTT	CASRHRAYHNQPQHF
NA	TRBV19	TRBJ1-2	few	14	TGTGCCAGTAGTTTCTCAGACGGATTCTATGGCTACACCTTC	CASSFSDGFYGYTF
TRBD1	TRBV19	TRBJ1-2	NA	16	TGTGCCACCACCGAGGGGGCGAGGATTACTAACTATGGCTACACCTTC	CATTEGARITNYGYTF
NA	TRBV10-1	TRBJ2-1	NA	13	TGCGCCAGTAGGGGGGGCTTCGACACTGAGCAGTTCTTC	CASRGGFDTEQFF
TRBD1	TRBV6-2/TRBV6-3	TRBJ1-1	NA	14	TGTGCCAGCAGTTTTGGACAGGGGAGCACAGAAGCTTTCTTT	CASSFGQGSTEAFF
TRBD1	TRBV20-1	TRBJ1-5	NA	13	TGCAGCGTCCGGACAGGCAGCAATCAGCCCCAGCATTTT	CSVRTGSNQPQHF
TRBD1	TRBV19	TRBJ1-4	many	16	TGTGCCAGTAGTATTCGTCGGACAGGGTCCAATGAAAAACTGTTTTTT	CASSIRRTGSNEKLFF
TRBD1	TRBV7-8	TRBJ1-1	many	16	TGTGCCACCGCTCCCGGGACAGGGGCCGAGGGCGCTGAAGCTTTCTTT	CATAPGTGAEGAEAFF
NA	TRBV9	TRBJ1-1	NA	15	TGTGCCAGCAGCCCCCGAGGAGGGTACGAGACTGAAGCTTTCTTT	CASSPRGGYETEAFF